This TCR beta chain is from a study of T cells in Graves' hyperthyroidism and ophthalmopathy. Findings and caveats of the study: The blood repertoire included most of the expanded thyroid clonotypes above 0.001.

V was clipped by 5 bases and J by 4 bases, with 17 bases between them. The CDR3 runs to 16 residues. Germline-derived CDR1 and CDR2 are MGHRA and YSYEKL. RNA transcripts provided the source from which TCR beta CDR3 regions were amplified. The HTBI primer set served for first-round RT-PCR of the TCR CDR3. MiXCR was run by TCRdb on the multiplex PCR reads, yielding one entry per CDR3 protein. Among a few hundred thousand distinct CDR3 sequences listed, around 45% were seen once. About this clonotype itself: What it binds is unknown.

This clonotype was sampled from an adult woman with Graves' disease, either hyperthyroidism or ophthalmopathy (not recorded which). This chain joins TRBV4-1 and TRBJ2-2; TRBD2 is a possible D gene (7 bases). The material sequenced was peripheral blood or thyroid tissue (not recorded which). DNA of the CDR3: TGCGCCAGCAGCAAAAGGGGGGGGGTACGCACCGGGGAGCTGTTTTTT. The encoded protein is CASSKRGGVRTGELFF.